These 2 T cell receptor beta chains share one sample of origin, sequenced in a study of T-cell memory formation after mild COVID-19 (dated by TCRdb to the early 2020s). The protocol used for the library was 5' RACE. Sequencing was performed on an Illumina NovaSeq 6000. TCRdb trimmed public reads at Q25 via fastp, called clones via MiXCR and kept in-frame beta chains. CDR3 protein sequences are deduplicated, and each keeps its most common genes and DNA. The sample data list 280,000 or so distinct CDR3 sequences, and 8.2% of these were observed just once. Jointly, the top ten make up approximately 23% of the sample. Sequenced: PBMCs or a T cell subset sorted from them (not recorded which). The receptors were sampled from a man between 18 and 35 years old who had mild COVID-19 (a few samples of this study predate the infection). The sample titles of this study are shuffled in the database, so cell type and time point are left out; the donor was told from shared clones.

This clonotype appeared a few times. The chain carries TRBV7-9 and TRBJ2-7; D is possibly TRBD1 or TRBD2 (5 bases each). The CDR3 consists of 12 residues. V lost 1 base and J lost 13, with 14 bases in between. Germline assignment: CDR1 SEHNR and CDR2 FQNEAQ (reference sequence). CDR3 coding DNA: TGTGCCAGCAGCTTAGGGGAGCAGGGCCCCTACTTC. Amino acids: CASSLGEQGPYF.

The V call is TRBV7-2, the J call TRBJ2-5; D call uncertain. The CDR3 has 14 amino acids. The germline V gene has CDR1 SGHTA and CDR2 FQGNSA. Deletions cut 5 bases from V and 1 base from J, with 11 bases between. CDR3 amino acids: CASSTQSSQETQYF. CDR3 nucleotide sequence: TGTGCCAGCAGCACACAGAGTTCCCAAGAGACCCAGTACTTC.